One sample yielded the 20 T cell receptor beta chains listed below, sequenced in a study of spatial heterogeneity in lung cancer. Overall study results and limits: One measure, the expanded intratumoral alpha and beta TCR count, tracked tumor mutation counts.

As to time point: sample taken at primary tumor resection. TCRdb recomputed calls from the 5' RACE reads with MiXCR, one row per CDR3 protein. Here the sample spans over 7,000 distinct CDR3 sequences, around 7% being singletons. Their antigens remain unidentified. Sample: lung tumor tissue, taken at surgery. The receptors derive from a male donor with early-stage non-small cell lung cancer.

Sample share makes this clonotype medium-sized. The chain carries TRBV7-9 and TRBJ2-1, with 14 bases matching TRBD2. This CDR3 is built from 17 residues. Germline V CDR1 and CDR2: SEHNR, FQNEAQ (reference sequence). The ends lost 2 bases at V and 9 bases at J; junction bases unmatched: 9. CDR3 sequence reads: CASSLRGLAGEWREQFF. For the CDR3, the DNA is TGTGCCAGCAGCTTAAGGGGACTAGCGGGAGAATGGCGTGAGCAGTTCTTC.

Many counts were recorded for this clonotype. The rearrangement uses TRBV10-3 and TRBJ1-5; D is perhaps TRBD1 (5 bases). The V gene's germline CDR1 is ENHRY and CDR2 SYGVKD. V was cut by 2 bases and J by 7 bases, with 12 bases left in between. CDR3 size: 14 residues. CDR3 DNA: TGTGCCATCAGTGAGCGGGGGACGAACCAGCCCCAGCATTTT. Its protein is CAISERGTNQPQHF.

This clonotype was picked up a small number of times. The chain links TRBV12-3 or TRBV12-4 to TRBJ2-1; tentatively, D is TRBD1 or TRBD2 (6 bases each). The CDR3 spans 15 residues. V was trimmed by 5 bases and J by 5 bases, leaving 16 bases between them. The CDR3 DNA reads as TGTGCCAGCAGTGGATGGGGGCTAGCGCACAATGAGCAGTTCTTC. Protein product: CASSGWGLAHNEQFF.

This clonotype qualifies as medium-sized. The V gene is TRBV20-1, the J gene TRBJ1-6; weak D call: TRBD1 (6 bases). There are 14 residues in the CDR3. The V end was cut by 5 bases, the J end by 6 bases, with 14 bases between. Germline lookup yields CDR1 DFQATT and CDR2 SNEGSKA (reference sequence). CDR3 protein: CSAPRGTGNSPLHF. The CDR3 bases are TGCAGTGCTCCTAGGGGGACTGGTAATTCACCCCTCCACTTT.

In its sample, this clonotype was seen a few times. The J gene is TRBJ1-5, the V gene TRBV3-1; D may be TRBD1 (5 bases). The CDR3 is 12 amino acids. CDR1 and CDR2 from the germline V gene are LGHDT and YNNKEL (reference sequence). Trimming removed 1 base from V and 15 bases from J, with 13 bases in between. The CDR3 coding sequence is TGTGCCAGCAGCCAAGGTATAGGACAAAGGCATTTT. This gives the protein CASSQGIGQRHF.

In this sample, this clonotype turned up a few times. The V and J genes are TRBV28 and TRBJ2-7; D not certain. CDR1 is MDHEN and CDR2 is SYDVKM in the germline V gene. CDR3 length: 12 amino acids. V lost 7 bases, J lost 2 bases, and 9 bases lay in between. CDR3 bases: TGTGCCAGCACTTCGAGCACCTACGAGCAGTACTTC. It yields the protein CASTSSTYEQYF.

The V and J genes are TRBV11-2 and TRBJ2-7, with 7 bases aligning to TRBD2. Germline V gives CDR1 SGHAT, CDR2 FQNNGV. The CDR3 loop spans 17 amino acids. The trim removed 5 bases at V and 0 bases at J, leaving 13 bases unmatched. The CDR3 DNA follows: TGTGCCAGCAGCGGCGGACTAGGGAGGGCCCTCTCCTACGAGCAGTACTTC. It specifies CASSGGLGRALSYEQYF.

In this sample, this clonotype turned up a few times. The CDR3 sequence is CSAGNRGSGNTIYF. The CDR3 DNA reads as TGCAGCGCGGGGAACAGGGGCTCTGGAAACACCATATATTTT. The chain combines TRBV29-1 with TRBJ1-3; 7 positions match TRBD1. Germline CDR1 is SQVTM and CDR2 is ANQGSEA. The V gene end was trimmed by 7 bases and the J gene end by 0 bases; junction bases not matched to a gene: 6. This CDR3 has 14 amino acids.

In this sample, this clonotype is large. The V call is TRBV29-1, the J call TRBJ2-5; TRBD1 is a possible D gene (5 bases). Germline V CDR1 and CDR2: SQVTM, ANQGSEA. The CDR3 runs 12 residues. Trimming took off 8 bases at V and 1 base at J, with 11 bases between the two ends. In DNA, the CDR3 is TGCAGCTCCTGGCAGGGCCAAGAGACCCAGTACTTC. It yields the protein CSSWQGQETQYF. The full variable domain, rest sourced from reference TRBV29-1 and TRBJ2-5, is SAVISQKPSRDICQRGTSLTIQCQVDSQVTMMFWYRQQPGQSLTLIATANQGSEATYESGFVIDKFPISRPNLTFSTLTVSNMSPEDSSIYLCSSWQGQETQYFGPGTRLLVL.

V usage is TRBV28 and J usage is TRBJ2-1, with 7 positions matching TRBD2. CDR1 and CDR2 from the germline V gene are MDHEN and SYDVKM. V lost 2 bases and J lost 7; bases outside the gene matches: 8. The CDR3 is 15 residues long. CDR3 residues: CASSLAGEVTNEQFF. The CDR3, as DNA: TGTGCCAGCAGTTTAGCGGGAGAGGTGACAAATGAGCAGTTCTTC. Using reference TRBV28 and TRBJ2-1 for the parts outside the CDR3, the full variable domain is DVKVTQSSRYLVKRTGEKVFLECVQDMDHENMFWYRQDPGLGLRLIYFSYDVKMKEKGDIPEGYSVSREKKERFSLILESASTNQTSMYLCASSLAGEVTNEQFFGPGTRLTVL.

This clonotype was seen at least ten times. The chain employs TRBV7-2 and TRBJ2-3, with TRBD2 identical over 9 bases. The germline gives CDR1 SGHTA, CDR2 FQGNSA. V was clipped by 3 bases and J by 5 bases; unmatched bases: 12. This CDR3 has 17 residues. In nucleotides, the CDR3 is TGTGCCAGCAGCTTGGCGGTAGCGGGAGCCAATGGAGATACGCAGTATTTT. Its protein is CASSLAVAGANGDTQYF.

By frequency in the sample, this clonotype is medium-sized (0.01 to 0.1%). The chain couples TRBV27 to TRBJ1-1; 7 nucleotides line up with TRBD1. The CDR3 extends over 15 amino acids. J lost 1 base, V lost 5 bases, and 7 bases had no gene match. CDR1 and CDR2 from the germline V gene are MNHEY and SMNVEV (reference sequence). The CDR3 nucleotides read TGTGCCAGCAGTCCGCGGGGGACAGCGAACACTGAAGCTTTCTTT. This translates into CASSPRGTANTEAFF.

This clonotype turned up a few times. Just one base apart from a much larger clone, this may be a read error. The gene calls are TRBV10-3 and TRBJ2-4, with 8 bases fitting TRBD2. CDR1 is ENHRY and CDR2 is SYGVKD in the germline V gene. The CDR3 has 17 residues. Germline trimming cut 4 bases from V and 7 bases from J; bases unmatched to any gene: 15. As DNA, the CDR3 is TGTGCCATCAGTGCCCACGCGGGGGGTAGTACACGGAACATTCAGTACTTC. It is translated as CAISAHAGGSTRNIQYF.

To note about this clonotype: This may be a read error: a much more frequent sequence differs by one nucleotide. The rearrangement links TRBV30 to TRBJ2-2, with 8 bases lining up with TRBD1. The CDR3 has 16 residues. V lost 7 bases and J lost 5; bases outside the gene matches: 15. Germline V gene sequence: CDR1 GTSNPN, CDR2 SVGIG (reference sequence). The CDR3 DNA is TGTGCCTCCCGTCGGCCCCAGGACAGGGTGACCGGGGAGCTGTTTTTT. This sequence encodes CASRRPQDRVTGELFF.

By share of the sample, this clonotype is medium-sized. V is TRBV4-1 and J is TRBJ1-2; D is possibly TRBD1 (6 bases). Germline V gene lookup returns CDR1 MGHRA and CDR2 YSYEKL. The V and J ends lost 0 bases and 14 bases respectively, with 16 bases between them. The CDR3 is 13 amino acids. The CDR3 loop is CASSQDLDRRGTF. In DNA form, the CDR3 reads TGCGCCAGCAGCCAAGATCTAGACAGGCGCGGGACCTTC.

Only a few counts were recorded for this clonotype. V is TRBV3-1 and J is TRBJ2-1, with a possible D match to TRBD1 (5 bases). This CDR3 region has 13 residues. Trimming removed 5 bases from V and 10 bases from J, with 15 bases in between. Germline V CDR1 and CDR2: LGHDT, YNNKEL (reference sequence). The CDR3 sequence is CASSFPTAREQFF. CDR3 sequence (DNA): TGTGCCAGCAGCTTTCCGACAGCACGGGAGCAGTTCTTC.

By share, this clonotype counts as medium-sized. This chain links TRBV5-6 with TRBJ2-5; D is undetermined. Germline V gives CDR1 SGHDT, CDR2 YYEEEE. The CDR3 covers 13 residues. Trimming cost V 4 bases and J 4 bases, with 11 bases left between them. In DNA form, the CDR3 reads TGTGCCAGCAGCGCCGCAGCGAGAGAGACCCAGTACTTC. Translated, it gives CASSAAARETQYF.

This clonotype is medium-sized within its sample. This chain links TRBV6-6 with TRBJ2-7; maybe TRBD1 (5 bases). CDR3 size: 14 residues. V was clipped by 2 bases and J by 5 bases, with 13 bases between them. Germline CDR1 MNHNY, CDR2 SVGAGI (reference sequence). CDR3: CASSYGREKNEQYF. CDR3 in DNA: TGTGCCAGCAGTTACGGCAGGGAAAAGAACGAGCAGTACTTC.

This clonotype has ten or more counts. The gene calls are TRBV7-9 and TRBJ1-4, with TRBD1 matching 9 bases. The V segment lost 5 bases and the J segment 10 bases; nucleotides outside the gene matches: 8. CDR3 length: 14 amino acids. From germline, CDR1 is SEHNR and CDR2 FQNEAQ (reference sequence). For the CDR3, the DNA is TGTGCCAGCAGCATACAGGGGGCACTAGTAAAACTGTTTTTT. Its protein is CASSIQGALVKLFF.

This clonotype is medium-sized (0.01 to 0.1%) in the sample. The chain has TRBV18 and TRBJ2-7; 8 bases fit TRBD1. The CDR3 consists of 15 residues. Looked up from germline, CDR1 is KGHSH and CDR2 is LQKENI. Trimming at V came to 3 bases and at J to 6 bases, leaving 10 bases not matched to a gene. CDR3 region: CASSPDRTGFSEQYF. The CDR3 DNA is TGTGCCAGCTCACCGGACCGGACAGGGTTCTCCGAGCAGTACTTC.